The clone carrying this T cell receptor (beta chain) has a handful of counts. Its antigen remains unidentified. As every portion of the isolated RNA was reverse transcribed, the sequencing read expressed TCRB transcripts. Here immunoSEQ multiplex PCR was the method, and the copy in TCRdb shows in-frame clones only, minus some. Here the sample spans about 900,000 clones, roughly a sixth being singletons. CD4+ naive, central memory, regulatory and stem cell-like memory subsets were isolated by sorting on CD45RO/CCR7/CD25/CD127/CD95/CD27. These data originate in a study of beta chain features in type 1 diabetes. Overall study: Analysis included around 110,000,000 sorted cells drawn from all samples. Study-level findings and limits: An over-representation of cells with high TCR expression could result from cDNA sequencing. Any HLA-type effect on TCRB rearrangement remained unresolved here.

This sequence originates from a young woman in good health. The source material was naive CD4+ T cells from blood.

The CDR3 DNA follows: TGTGCCAGCATTAAAAGGGCACAGGGGACCGGGGAGCTGTTTTTT. Its protein is CASIKRAQGTGELFF. This chain connects TRBV6-6 to TRBJ2-2; TRBD1 aligns across 7 bases. CDR1 is MNHNY, CDR2 SVGAGI, per germline (reference sequence). The CDR3 spans 15 residues. V shed 7 bases, J shed 5 bases, and the junction held 10 bases outside the gene matches.